This T cell receptor beta chain is from a study of T cell clusters in autoimmune cytopenias. Per the germline V gene, CDR1 is MNHEY and CDR2 is SVGAGI. CDR3 length: 15 residues. TRB amplification used 250 ng of peripheral blood genomic DNA. Multiplex touch-down PCR amplified TRB using TRB-A and TRB-B pools in one tube. TCRdb reprocessed the multiplex PCR reads; each CDR3 protein has one entry and no DNA is given. This listing includes about 1,200 distinct CDR3 sequences. Source material: peripheral blood. The source is a human donor with an autoimmune cytopenia or autoimmune hepatitis (not recorded which). The chain links TRBV6-5 to TRBJ1-4; without DNA, the TCRdb call of TRBD1 cannot be checked. Here the CDR3 reads CASSPGTLANEKLFF.